This note documents a single T cell receptor beta chain sequence. The data were obtained in a study of blood T cell repertoires in COVID-19. On the study more broadly: T cells, B-cell-depleted T cells, or PBMCs supplied cDNA or gDNA.

The CDR3 spans 15 residues. The V gene's germline CDR1 is SGHDN and CDR2 FVKESK. V lost 1 base to trimming and J lost 9 bases, with 16 bases between them. Original analysis: Researchers report that nucleated cell counts were estimated from reference gene primer amplification. Clones were read by immunoSEQ multiplex PCR, and TCRdb kept only the in-frame ones, dropping some. That table gives V, J and clone size, and the DNA gave D and trimming. The sample lists 65,000 or so clones; around 75% were seen once. The chain has TRBV14 and TRBJ2-1, with a weak D call TRBD2 (5 bases). The sequenced sample was peripheral blood. The receptor was derived from a human donor in a cohort sampled during active COVID-19. CDR3 protein: CASSQVGNSLSEQFF. DNA for the CDR3: TGTGCCAGCAGCCAAGTCGGGAACTCACTCAGTGAGCAGTTCTTC.